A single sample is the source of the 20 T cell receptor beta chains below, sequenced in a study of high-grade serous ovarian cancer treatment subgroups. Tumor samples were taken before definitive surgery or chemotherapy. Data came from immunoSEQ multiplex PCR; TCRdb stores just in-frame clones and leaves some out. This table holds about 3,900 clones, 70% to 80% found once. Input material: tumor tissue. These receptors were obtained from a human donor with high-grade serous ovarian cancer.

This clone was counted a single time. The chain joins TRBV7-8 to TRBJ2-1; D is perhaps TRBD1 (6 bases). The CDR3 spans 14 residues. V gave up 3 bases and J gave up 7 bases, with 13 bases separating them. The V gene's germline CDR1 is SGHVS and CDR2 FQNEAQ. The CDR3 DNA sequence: TGTGCCAGCAGCTTGGGCAGGGGACAAAATGAGCAGTTCTTC. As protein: CASSLGRGQNEQFF.

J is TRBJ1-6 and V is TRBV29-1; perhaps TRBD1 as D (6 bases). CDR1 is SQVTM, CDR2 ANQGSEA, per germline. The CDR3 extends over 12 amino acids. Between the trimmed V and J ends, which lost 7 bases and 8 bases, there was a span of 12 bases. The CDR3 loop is CSARTADSPLHF. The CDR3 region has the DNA TGCAGCGCCCGGACAGCCGATTCACCCCTCCACTTT.

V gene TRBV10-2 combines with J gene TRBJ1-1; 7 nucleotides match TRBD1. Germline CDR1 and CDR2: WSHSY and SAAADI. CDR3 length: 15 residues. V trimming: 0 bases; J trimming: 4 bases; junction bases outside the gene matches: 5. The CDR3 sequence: CASSESRQGPTEAFF. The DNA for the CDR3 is TGCGCCAGCAGTGAGTCGAGACAGGGCCCCACTGAAGCTTTCTTT.

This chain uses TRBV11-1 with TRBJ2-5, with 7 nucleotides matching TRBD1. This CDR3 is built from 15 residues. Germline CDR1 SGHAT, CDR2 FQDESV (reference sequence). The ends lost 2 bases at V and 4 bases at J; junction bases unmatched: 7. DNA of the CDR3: TGTGCCAGCAGCTTACGACAGGGTGGGTTAGAGACCCAGTACTTC. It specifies CASSLRQGGLETQYF.

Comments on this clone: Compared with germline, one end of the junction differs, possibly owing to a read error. The CDR3, as DNA: TGTGCTAGCAGCTTCGCAGGGAGAGAGACCCAGTACTTC. This encodes CASSFAGRETQYF. The J gene is TRBJ2-5, the V gene TRBV7-7, with D tentatively TRBD1 or TRBD2 (5 bases each). In germline, CDR1 is SSHAT, CDR2 FNYEAQ (reference sequence). This CDR3 spans 13 amino acids.

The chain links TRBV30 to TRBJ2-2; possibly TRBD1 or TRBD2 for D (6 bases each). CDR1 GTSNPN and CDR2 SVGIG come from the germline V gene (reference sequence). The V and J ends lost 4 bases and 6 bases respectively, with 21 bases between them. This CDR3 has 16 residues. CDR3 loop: CAWTMRWGARAGELFF. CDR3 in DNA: TGTGCCTGGACAATGAGATGGGGGGCGAGGGCCGGGGAGCTGTTTTTT.

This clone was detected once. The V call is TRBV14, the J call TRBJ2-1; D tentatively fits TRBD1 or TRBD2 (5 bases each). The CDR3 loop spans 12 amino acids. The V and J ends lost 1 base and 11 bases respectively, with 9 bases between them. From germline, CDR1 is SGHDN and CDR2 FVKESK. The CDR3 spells CASSQVPGQQFF. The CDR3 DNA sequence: TGTGCCAGCAGCCAAGTCCCGGGACAGCAGTTCTTC.

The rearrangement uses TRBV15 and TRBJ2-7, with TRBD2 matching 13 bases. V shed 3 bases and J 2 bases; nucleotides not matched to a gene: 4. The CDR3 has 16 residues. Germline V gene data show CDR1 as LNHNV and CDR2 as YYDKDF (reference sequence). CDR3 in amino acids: CATSSMTSGGPYEQYF. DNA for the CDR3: TGTGCCACCAGCAGCATGACTAGCGGGGGGCCCTACGAGCAGTACTTC.

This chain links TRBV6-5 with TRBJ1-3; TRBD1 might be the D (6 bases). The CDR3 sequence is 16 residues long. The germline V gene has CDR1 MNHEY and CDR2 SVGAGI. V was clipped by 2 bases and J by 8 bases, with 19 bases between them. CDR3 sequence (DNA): TGTGCCAGCAGTTACAACCCGGACAGTACTCGAGACACCATATATTTT. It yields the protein CASSYNPDSTRDTIYF.

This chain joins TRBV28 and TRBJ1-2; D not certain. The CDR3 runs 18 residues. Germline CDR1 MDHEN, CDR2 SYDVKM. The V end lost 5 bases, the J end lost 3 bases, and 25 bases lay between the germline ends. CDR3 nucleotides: TGTGCCAGCAGTCCGTTGGACCAGGTAACATCTGGAGACTATGGCTACACCTTC. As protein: CASSPLDQVTSGDYGYTF.

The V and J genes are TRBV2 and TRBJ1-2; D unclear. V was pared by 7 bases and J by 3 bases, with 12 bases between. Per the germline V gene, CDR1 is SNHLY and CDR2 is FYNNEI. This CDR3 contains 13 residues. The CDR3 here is CASTRSADYGYTF. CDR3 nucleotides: TGTGCCAGCACCAGGTCCGCGGACTATGGCTACACCTTC.

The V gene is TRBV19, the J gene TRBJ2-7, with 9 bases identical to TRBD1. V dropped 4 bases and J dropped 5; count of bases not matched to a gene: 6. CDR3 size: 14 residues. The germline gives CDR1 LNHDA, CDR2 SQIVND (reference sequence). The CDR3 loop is CASSTGQGRDEQYF. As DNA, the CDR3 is TGTGCCAGTAGTACAGGACAGGGGAGGGACGAGCAGTACTTC.

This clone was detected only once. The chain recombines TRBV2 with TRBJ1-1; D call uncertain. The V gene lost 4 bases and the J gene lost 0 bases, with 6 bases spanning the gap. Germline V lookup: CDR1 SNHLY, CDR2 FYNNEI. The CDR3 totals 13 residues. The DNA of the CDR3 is TGTGCCAGCAGTGCCCAGTTGAACACTGAAGCTTTCTTT. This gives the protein CASSAQLNTEAFF. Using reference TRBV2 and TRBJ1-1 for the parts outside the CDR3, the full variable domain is EPEVTQTPSHQVTQMGQEVILRCVPISNHLYFYWYRQILGQKVEFLVSFYNNEISEKSEIFDDQFSVERPDGSNFTLKIRSTKLEDSAMYFCASSAQLNTEAFFGQGTRLTVV.

CDR3 sequence (DNA): TGTGCCAGTAGCGACCAGCTAGGTCGCCCCGGCACAGATACGCAGTATTTT. Translation gives CASSDQLGRPGTDTQYF. The chain carries TRBV19 and TRBJ2-3; D not certain. The germline V and J ends were trimmed by 6 bases and 1 base, with 20 bases remaining between them. CDR3 length: 17 residues. Germline V gene sequence: CDR1 LNHDA, CDR2 SQIVND (reference sequence).

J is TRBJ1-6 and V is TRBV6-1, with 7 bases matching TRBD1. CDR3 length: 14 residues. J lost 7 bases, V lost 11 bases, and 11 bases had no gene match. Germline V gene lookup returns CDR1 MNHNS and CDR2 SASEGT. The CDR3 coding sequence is TGTGCCCTTCAGGAAGGGACAGAGAATTCACCCCTCCACTTT. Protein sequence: CALQEGTENSPLHF.

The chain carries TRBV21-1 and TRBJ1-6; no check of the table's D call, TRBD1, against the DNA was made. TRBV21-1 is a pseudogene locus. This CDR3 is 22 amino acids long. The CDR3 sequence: CASSKLPRPGHIMGRDKSPLHF. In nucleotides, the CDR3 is TGTGCCAGCAGCAAACTCCCGCGACCGGGACACATTATGGGCAGAGATAAATCACCCCTCCACTTT.

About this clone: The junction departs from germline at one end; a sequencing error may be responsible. CDR3 loop: CASSRGTVEGAQYF. The CDR3 DNA sequence: TGTGCTAGCAGCCGAGGGACAGTCGAAGGGGCCCAGTACTTC. The V and J genes are TRBV7-7 and TRBJ2-5, with 7 positions matching TRBD1. The germline V gene has CDR1 SSHAT and CDR2 FNYEAQ (reference sequence). This CDR3 is 14 amino acids long. The full variable domain, rest sourced from reference TRBV7-7 and TRBJ2-5, is GAGVSQSPRYKVTKRGQDVTLRCDPISSHATLYWYQQALGQGPEFLTYFNYEAQPDKSGLPSDRFSAERPEGSISTLTIQRTEQRDSAMYRCASSRGTVEGAQYFGPGTRLLVL.

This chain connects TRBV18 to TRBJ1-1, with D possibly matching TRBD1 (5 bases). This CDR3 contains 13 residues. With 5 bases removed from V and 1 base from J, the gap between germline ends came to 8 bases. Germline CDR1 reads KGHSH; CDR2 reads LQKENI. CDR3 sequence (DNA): TGTGCCAGCTCAAGACAGAAGAACACTGAAGCTTTCTTT. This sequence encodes CASSRQKNTEAFF.

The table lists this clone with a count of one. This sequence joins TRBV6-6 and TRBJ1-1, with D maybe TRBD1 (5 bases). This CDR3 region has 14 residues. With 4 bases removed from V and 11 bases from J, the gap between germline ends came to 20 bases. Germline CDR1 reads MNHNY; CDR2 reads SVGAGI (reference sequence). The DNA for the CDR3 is TGTGCCAGCAGTTCCCCGGGGGAATCGGTGAGTGCTTTCTTT. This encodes CASSSPGESVSAFF.

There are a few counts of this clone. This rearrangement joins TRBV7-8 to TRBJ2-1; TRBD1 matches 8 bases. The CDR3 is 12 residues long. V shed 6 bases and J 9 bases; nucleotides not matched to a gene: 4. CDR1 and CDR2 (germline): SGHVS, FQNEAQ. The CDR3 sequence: CASRRQGTEQFF. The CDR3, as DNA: TGTGCCAGCAGAAGACAGGGGACTGAGCAGTTCTTC.